This T cell receptor beta chain comes out of a study of Ad26.COV2.S vaccination and SARS-CoV-2 variants. Points from the study as a whole: Breadth and depth estimates from TCRs may understate total T cell responses. Measurement of non-spike TCR breadth gave similar results in vaccine and placebo recipients. Vaccine recipients showed a spike-specific TCR breadth that was higher than in placebo recipients.

As concerns this clone: Its antigen is currently unknown.

The repertoire was sequenced with immunoSEQ multiplex PCR; TCRdb's copy has only in-frame clones and lacks some. This table has 120,000 to 150,000 clones, 86% appearing once. The germline gives CDR1 SNHLY, CDR2 FYNNEI. The CDR3 length is 13 residues. V lost 8 bases to trimming and J lost 7 bases, with 18 bases between them. Sequencing used peripheral blood, obtained after recovery from COVID-19. The TCR sequence derives from a human donor who had recovered from COVID-19. The rearrangement uses TRBV2 and TRBJ2-7, with a weak D call TRBD1 (6 bases). The CDR3, as DNA: TGTGCCAGCGCTCGGGACACTTTGTGGGAGCAGTACTTC. Amino acid sequence: CASARDTLWEQYF.